These T cell receptor beta chains were read from a single sample in a study of T cell changes during pregnancy in multiple sclerosis. Assay: immunoSEQ multiplex PCR; the TCRdb copy retains only in-frame clones and omits some. Among around 25,000 clones, more than 75% were seen once, and the ten largest hold roughly 9%. This specimen consisted of CD8+ T cells from peripheral blood mononuclear cells, obtained in the third trimester of pregnancy. These receptors were obtained from a female donor in good health, enrolled as a control in a pregnancy study. Each CDR3 is given with its conserved first and last residue. D genes are given only for firm matches. Expanded clones get a size class; other rows say once, few or many, or leave the size out.

d_gene: TRBD1; v_gene: TRBV11-2; j_gene: TRBJ2-1; abundance: -; CDR3nt: TGTGCCAGCAGCCTACGACAGGGTTCCTACAATGAGCAGTTCTTC; CDR3aa: CASSLRQGSYNEQFF
d_gene: -; v_gene: TRBV2; j_gene: TRBJ1-2; abundance: -; CDR3nt: TGTGCCAGCAGGCCCAGTGGCTACACCTTC; CDR3aa: CASRPSGYTF
d_gene: -; v_gene: TRBV15; j_gene: TRBJ2-5; abundance: -; CDR3nt: TGTGCCACCAGCAGAACTACCAGCGGGTCATCAAAAGAGACCCAGTACTTC; CDR3aa: CATSRTTSGSSKETQYF
d_gene: TRBD2; v_gene: TRBV10-3; j_gene: TRBJ2-1; abundance: -; CDR3nt: TGTGCCATCAGTGAGTCGATAGGCGGGAGTCCATTCAATGAGCAGTTCTTC; CDR3aa: CAISESIGGSPFNEQFF
d_gene: -; v_gene: TRBV15; j_gene: TRBJ2-7; abundance: medium-sized; CDR3nt: TGTGCCACCGCCGATGGCTTTTCCTACGAGCAGTACTTC; CDR3aa: CATADGFSYEQYF
d_gene: -; v_gene: TRBV5-8; j_gene: TRBJ2-7; abundance: -; CDR3nt: TGTGCCAGCGGCCGGGTCAACTACGAGCAGTACTTC; CDR3aa: CASGRVNYEQYF
d_gene: TRBD1; v_gene: TRBV29-1; j_gene: TRBJ1-2; abundance: -; CDR3nt: TGCAGCGTTGTTTCGGACAGGCCCCAGACCTTC; CDR3aa: CSVVSDRPQTF
d_gene: TRBD1; v_gene: TRBV11-2; j_gene: TRBJ2-3; abundance: -; CDR3nt: TGTGCCAGCGGACCCACGGGGGCCAGGGGGCTGTCAGATACGCAGTATTTT; CDR3aa: CASGPTGARGLSDTQYF
d_gene: -; v_gene: TRBV4-2; j_gene: TRBJ2-7; abundance: -; CDR3nt: TGTGCCAGCAGCCAAGAACCGGACAGCTCCTACGAGCAGTACTTC; CDR3aa: CASSQEPDSSYEQYF
d_gene: -; v_gene: TRBV9; j_gene: TRBJ2-1; abundance: -; CDR3nt: TGTGCCAGCAGCCCCCCCGCCGGGGGGCCCTCCTACAATGAGCAGTTCTTC; CDR3aa: CASSPPAGGPSYNEQFF
d_gene: -; v_gene: TRBV25-1; j_gene: TRBJ1-1; abundance: -; CDR3nt: TGTGCCAGCAGTGGGACTGAAATGTTGAACACTGAAGCTTTCTTT; CDR3aa: CASSGTEMLNTEAFF
d_gene: TRBD2; v_gene: TRBV5-1; j_gene: TRBJ2-1; abundance: -; CDR3nt: TGCGCCAGCAGCTTGCTAGCGGGGTACGACAATGAGCAGTTCTTC; CDR3aa: CASSLLAGYDNEQFF
d_gene: -; v_gene: TRBV15; j_gene: TRBJ2-1; abundance: -; CDR3nt: TGTGCCACCAGCAAGACCCTAGAAGGTGATGAGCAGTTCTTC; CDR3aa: CATSKTLEGDEQFF
d_gene: TRBD1; v_gene: TRBV19; j_gene: TRBJ2-6; abundance: -; CDR3nt: TGTGCCAGTAGTCATGACAGGGGGTCTGGGGCCAACGTCCTGACTTTC; CDR3aa: CASSHDRGSGANVLTF
d_gene: -; v_gene: TRBV13; j_gene: TRBJ2-7; abundance: -; CDR3nt: TGTGCCAGCAGCTTAGGCCAGCGCCTAGGCGAGCAGTACTTC; CDR3aa: CASSLGQRLGEQYF
d_gene: TRBD1; v_gene: TRBV4-1; j_gene: TRBJ1-2; abundance: -; CDR3nt: TGCGCCAGCAGCCAAGATAAGGTCCCGACAGGGGATGGCTACACCTTC; CDR3aa: CASSQDKVPTGDGYTF
d_gene: -; v_gene: TRBV5-6; j_gene: TRBJ1-5; abundance: -; CDR3nt: TGTGCCAGCAGCTCCTGGACGCGGGACAATCAGCCCCAGCATTTT; CDR3aa: CASSSWTRDNQPQHF
d_gene: TRBD1; v_gene: TRBV28; j_gene: TRBJ1-5; abundance: -; CDR3nt: TGTGCCAGCAGTCTCCCGGGGACAGGAGATTTGAGCAATCAGCCCCAGCATTTT; CDR3aa: CASSLPGTGDLSNQPQHF
d_gene: -; v_gene: TRBV19; j_gene: TRBJ1-1; abundance: -; CDR3nt: TGTGCCAGTAGTATTGGAGTGACTGAAGCTTTCTTT; CDR3aa: CASSIGVTEAFF
d_gene: TRBD2; v_gene: TRBV10-2; j_gene: TRBJ2-5; abundance: -; CDR3nt: TGCGCCAGCAGTGAGTCGACTAGCGGGTCCTGGGAGACCCAGTACTTC; CDR3aa: CASSESTSGSWETQYF
d_gene: -; v_gene: TRBV7-9; j_gene: TRBJ2-4; abundance: -; CDR3nt: TGTGCCAGCAGCGGAGGGACAGAAATAAACATTCAGTACTTC; CDR3aa: CASSGGTEINIQYF
d_gene: TRBD1; v_gene: TRBV15; j_gene: TRBJ1-1; abundance: -; CDR3nt: TGTGCCACCAGCTCTTTGCTCATTCAGGGGGTGGAAGTTAAAGCTTTCTTT; CDR3aa: CATSSLLIQGVEVKAFF
d_gene: -; v_gene: TRBV6-5; j_gene: TRBJ2-2; abundance: -; CDR3nt: TGTGCCAGCAGCCCTATGGACATGAACACCGGGGAGCTGTTTTTT; CDR3aa: CASSPMDMNTGELFF
d_gene: TRBD2; v_gene: TRBV28; j_gene: TRBJ2-3; abundance: -; CDR3nt: TGTGCCAGCAGTCTAAGGGACTACAACACAGATACGCAGTATTTT; CDR3aa: CASSLRDYNTDTQYF
d_gene: -; v_gene: TRBV28; j_gene: TRBJ2-6; abundance: -; CDR3nt: TGTGCCAGCAGTCCAGACACCTTTTCTGGGGCCAACGTCCTGACTTTC; CDR3aa: CASSPDTFSGANVLTF
d_gene: -; v_gene: TRBV19; j_gene: TRBJ1-5; abundance: -; CDR3nt: TGTGCCAGCTCAGGGGTGGAACATAGCAATCAGCCCCAGCATTTT; CDR3aa: CASSGVEHSNQPQHF
d_gene: TRBD2; v_gene: TRBV4-2; j_gene: TRBJ2-7; abundance: -; CDR3nt: TGTGCCAGCAGCCGATGGGCTAGCGGGGGGTACTCCTACGAGCAGTACTTC; CDR3aa: CASSRWASGGYSYEQYF
d_gene: -; v_gene: TRBV10-3; j_gene: TRBJ1-1; abundance: -; CDR3nt: TGTGCCATCAGCCCTCAGGGCGGGGGCAACACTGAAGCTTTCTTT; CDR3aa: CAISPQGGGNTEAFF
d_gene: -; v_gene: TRBV9; j_gene: TRBJ2-7; abundance: -; CDR3nt: TGTGCCAGCAGCGTAGCGGGGGCCTACGAGCAGTACTTC; CDR3aa: CASSVAGAYEQYF
d_gene: -; v_gene: TRBV7-9; j_gene: TRBJ2-1; abundance: -; CDR3nt: TGTGCCAGCAGCTTAGGATGGACTACCTACAATGAGCAGTTCTTC; CDR3aa: CASSLGWTTYNEQFF
d_gene: TRBD2; v_gene: TRBV6-4; j_gene: TRBJ2-1; abundance: -; CDR3nt: TGTGCCAGCAGTGACTCTCTAGCGGGAGACCACAATGAGCAGTTCTTC; CDR3aa: CASSDSLAGDHNEQFF
d_gene: TRBD2; v_gene: TRBV6-1; j_gene: TRBJ2-3; abundance: once; CDR3nt: TGTGCCAGCAGTGAACTAGCGGGGGGGCCACAAGATACGCAGTATTTT; CDR3aa: CASSELAGGPQDTQYF
d_gene: -; v_gene: TRBV7-3; j_gene: TRBJ2-3; abundance: -; CDR3nt: TGTGCCAGCACCTACTATTTGGACCCGGGGATCCAAGGCACAGATACGCAGTATTTT; CDR3aa: CASTYYLDPGIQGTDTQYF
d_gene: -; v_gene: TRBV6-6; j_gene: TRBJ2-5; abundance: -; CDR3nt: TGTGCCAGCACCTGGCGGGTGGAGCAAGAGACCCAGTACTTC; CDR3aa: CASTWRVEQETQYF
d_gene: -; v_gene: TRBV19; j_gene: TRBJ1-2; abundance: -; CDR3nt: TGTGCCATCTCGGGGGACTATGGCTACACCTTC; CDR3aa: CAISGDYGYTF
d_gene: TRBD1; v_gene: TRBV27; j_gene: TRBJ2-4; abundance: -; CDR3nt: TGTGCCAGCGGCCCGGGACAGAGTAAAAACATTCAGTACTTC; CDR3aa: CASGPGQSKNIQYF
d_gene: TRBD1; v_gene: TRBV18; j_gene: TRBJ2-5; abundance: -; CDR3nt: TGTGCCAGCTCACCATCCACAGGGGGCGTTTTAGGAGAGACCCAGTACTTC; CDR3aa: CASSPSTGGVLGETQYF
d_gene: TRBD2; v_gene: TRBV6-4; j_gene: TRBJ2-3; abundance: -; CDR3nt: TGTGCCAGCAGTGACCATAGCGGGAGCACAGATACGCAGTATTTT; CDR3aa: CASSDHSGSTDTQYF
d_gene: -; v_gene: TRBV15; j_gene: TRBJ2-1; abundance: -; CDR3nt: TGTGCCATAACCCGGACGGGAAGCTCCTACAATGAGCAGTTCTTC; CDR3aa: CAITRTGSSYNEQFF
d_gene: -; v_gene: TRBV7-2; j_gene: TRBJ2-1; abundance: -; CDR3nt: TGTGCCAGCAGCTTAGATTTGGCGGGCGGCAATGAGCAGTTCTTC; CDR3aa: CASSLDLAGGNEQFF
d_gene: -; v_gene: TRBV13; j_gene: TRBJ1-6; abundance: -; CDR3nt: TGTGCCAGCAGCTCTTTGGGGGGAGGGTCCTATAATTCACCCCTCCACTTT; CDR3aa: CASSSLGGGSYNSPLHF
d_gene: TRBD1; v_gene: TRBV9; j_gene: TRBJ1-2; abundance: -; CDR3nt: TGTGCCAGCAGCCCGGAGACAGGGGAGGGCTACACCTTC; CDR3aa: CASSPETGEGYTF
d_gene: TRBD1; v_gene: TRBV7-9; j_gene: TRBJ2-1; abundance: -; CDR3nt: TGTGCCAGCAGCTTACCCCTGACAGGGGGGGCCTACAATGAGCAGTTCTTC; CDR3aa: CASSLPLTGGAYNEQFF
d_gene: TRBD2; v_gene: TRBV7-2; j_gene: TRBJ2-3; abundance: -; CDR3nt: TGTGCCAGCAGACGACTGGCGGGGGGCCTCACAGATACGCAGTATTTT; CDR3aa: CASRRLAGGLTDTQYF
d_gene: TRBD1; v_gene: TRBV28; j_gene: TRBJ2-5; abundance: -; CDR3nt: TGTGCCAGCAGTAACGGACAGGGGCAAGAGACCCAGTACTTC; CDR3aa: CASSNGQGQETQYF